This is a list of T cell receptor beta chains from one sample in a study of control samples from healthy donors and cancer patients. Clones were sequenced by immunoSEQ multiplex PCR, and TCRdb holds only the in-frame ones, with some missing. The table includes around 250,000 clones, approximately 80% detected once. Sequenced input: PBMCs. The receptors come from a woman aged 60-70 years with lung cancer. CDR3s include the opening cysteine and the closing phenylalanine or tryptophan. A D gene is named only where the DNA matches it firmly. The size field is filled for only some rows; it gives once, few, many or a size class.

cdr3_aa: CASSPQTGVGTEAFF; cdr3_nt: TGTGCCAGCTCACCCCAGACAGGGGTGGGGACTGAAGCTTTCTTT; j_call: TRBJ1-1; d_call: TRBD1; cdr3_length: 15; v_call: TRBV18; clone_size: -
cdr3_aa: CASSLKGETQYF; cdr3_nt: TGTGCCAGCAGCTTAAAAGGGGAGACCCAGTACTTC; j_call: TRBJ2-5; d_call: -; cdr3_length: 12; v_call: TRBV11-1; clone_size: few
cdr3_aa: CASSLEGGLNTEAFF; cdr3_nt: TGTGCCAGCAGCTTAGAGGGGGGACTGAACACTGAAGCTTTCTTT; j_call: TRBJ1-1; d_call: -; cdr3_length: 15; v_call: TRBV7-9; clone_size: -
cdr3_aa: CASSIRRNNQPQHF; cdr3_nt: TGTGCCAGCAGCATCCGCAGAAATAATCAGCCCCAGCATTTT; j_call: TRBJ1-5; d_call: -; cdr3_length: 14; v_call: TRBV21-1; clone_size: -
cdr3_aa: CASSGQGGGNIQYF; cdr3_nt: TGTGCCAGTAGTGGACAGGGAGGTGGAAACATTCAGTACTTC; j_call: TRBJ2-4; d_call: TRBD1; cdr3_length: 14; v_call: TRBV19; clone_size: -
cdr3_aa: CASSLGRQIFYGYTF; cdr3_nt: TGTGCCAGCAGCTTAGGTAGACAGATCTTCTATGGCTACACCTTC; j_call: TRBJ1-2; d_call: -; cdr3_length: 15; v_call: TRBV11-2; clone_size: -
cdr3_aa: CAISESGRGYTF; cdr3_nt: TGTGCCATCAGTGAGTCAGGAAGGGGCTACACCTTC; j_call: TRBJ1-2; d_call: -; cdr3_length: 12; v_call: TRBV10-3; clone_size: -
cdr3_aa: CASSLDRAYSPLHF; cdr3_nt: TGCGCCAGCAGCTTGGACAGGGCTTATTCACCCCTCCACTTT; j_call: TRBJ1-6; d_call: -; cdr3_length: 14; v_call: TRBV5-1; clone_size: -
cdr3_aa: CASSLTTLPGQGGNQPQHF; cdr3_nt: TGTGCCAGCAGCTTAACCACCCTGCCGGGACAGGGGGGCAATCAGCCCCAGCATTTT; j_call: TRBJ1-5; d_call: TRBD1; cdr3_length: 19; v_call: TRBV7-3; clone_size: few
cdr3_aa: CASRSRPGQGSEKLFF; cdr3_nt: TGTGCCAGCAGGTCGCGCCCGGGACAGGGGTCGGAAAAACTGTTTTTT; j_call: TRBJ1-4; d_call: TRBD1; cdr3_length: 16; v_call: TRBV28; clone_size: -
cdr3_aa: CASSMVAVHTGELFF; cdr3_nt: TGTGCCAGCAGTATGGTAGCGGTACACACCGGGGAGCTGTTTTTT; j_call: TRBJ2-2; d_call: -; cdr3_length: 15; v_call: TRBV27; clone_size: -
cdr3_aa: CSVHVSGANVLTF; cdr3_nt: TGCAGCGTTCACGTCTCTGGGGCCAACGTCCTGACTTTC; j_call: TRBJ2-6; d_call: -; cdr3_length: 13; v_call: TRBV29-1; clone_size: once
cdr3_aa: CASSLALNTEAFF; cdr3_nt: TGTGCCAGCAGCCTCGCCCTGAACACTGAAGCTTTCTTT; j_call: TRBJ1-1; d_call: -; cdr3_length: 13; v_call: TRBV2; clone_size: -
cdr3_aa: CAWNVRSGREQFF; cdr3_nt: TGTGCCTGGAACGTCAGGTCAGGGCGTGAGCAGTTCTTC; j_call: TRBJ2-1; d_call: -; cdr3_length: 13; v_call: TRBV30; clone_size: -
cdr3_aa: CAISEGQGRAYGYTF; cdr3_nt: TGTGCCATCAGTGAGGGACAGGGACGGGCATATGGCTACACCTTC; j_call: TRBJ1-2; d_call: TRBD1; cdr3_length: 15; v_call: TRBV10-3; clone_size: -
cdr3_aa: CASSPEPGDTEAFF; cdr3_nt: TGTGCCAGCAGCCCCGAGCCGGGCGACACTGAAGCTTTCTTT; j_call: TRBJ1-1; d_call: -; cdr3_length: 14; v_call: TRBV3-1/TRBV3-2; clone_size: -
cdr3_aa: CASSFGPSTFKPPLHF; cdr3_nt: TGTGCCAGCAGCTTCGGGCCCTCCACTTTCAAGCCACCCCTCCACTTT; j_call: TRBJ1-6; d_call: -; cdr3_length: 16; v_call: TRBV5-4; clone_size: -
cdr3_aa: CASNQGLAGSGEQYF; cdr3_nt: TGTGCCAGCAATCAGGGACTAGCGGGATCGGGAGAGCAGTACTTC; j_call: TRBJ2-7; d_call: TRBD2; cdr3_length: 15; v_call: TRBV3-1/TRBV3-2; clone_size: -
cdr3_aa: CASSEPSTYGYTF; cdr3_nt: TGTGCCAGCAGTGAACCCAGTACCTATGGCTACACCTTC; j_call: TRBJ1-2; d_call: -; cdr3_length: 13; v_call: TRBV6-1; clone_size: -
cdr3_aa: CASSPHYEQYF; cdr3_nt: TGTGCCAGCAGTCCTCACTACGAGCAGTACTTC; j_call: TRBJ2-7; d_call: -; cdr3_length: 11; v_call: TRBV2; clone_size: -
cdr3_aa: CASSLGLAGKETQYF; cdr3_nt: TGCGCCAGCAGCTTGGGCCTAGCGGGGAAAGAGACCCAGTACTTC; j_call: TRBJ2-5; d_call: TRBD2; cdr3_length: 15; v_call: TRBV5-1; clone_size: few
cdr3_aa: CASSVSVKPETQYF; cdr3_nt: TGTGCCAGCAGTGTCTCTGTTAAGCCGGAGACCCAGTACTTC; j_call: TRBJ2-5; d_call: -; cdr3_length: 14; v_call: TRBV7-2; clone_size: -
cdr3_aa: CASSQDSGSHGYTF; cdr3_nt: TGTGCCAGCAGCCAAGATTCCGGTAGCCATGGCTACACCTTC; j_call: TRBJ1-2; d_call: -; cdr3_length: 14; v_call: TRBV3-1/TRBV3-2; clone_size: -